This T cell receptor beta chain was found in a study of blood T cell repertoires in COVID-19. About the research overall: Collection of acute and convalescent COVID-19 samples took place in the United States, Italy and Spain. Sample material is recorded as cDNA or gDNA derived from T cells, B-cell-depleted T cells, or PBMCs.

V dropped 6 bases and J dropped 2 bases, with 11 bases sitting between them. Germline CDR1 is SQVTM and CDR2 is ANQGSEA. The CDR3 is 12 amino acids. As handled by the study authors: By means of reference gene primer amplification, nucleated cell counts were estimated. The protocol was immunoSEQ multiplex PCR, while the TCRdb copy is restricted to in-frame clones and leaves out a portion. V, J and clone size are those of that table, while D and trimming were read from the DNA. Of approximately 170,000 clones in the sample, more than 75% were seen once. The sequence was obtained from a man in his fifties or sixties who had recovered from COVID-19. The chain joins TRBV29-1 to TRBJ2-7; TRBD2 is a possible D gene (6 bases). Sequencing was carried out using peripheral blood. CDR3: CSVEGRAYEQYF. CDR3 coding DNA: TGCAGCGTGGAGGGCAGAGCCTACGAGCAGTACTTC.